Presented here are 20 T cell receptor beta chains from one specimen sequenced in a study of cytomegalovirus exposure and HLA in healthy donors. Profiled with immunoSEQ multiplex PCR; TCRdb holds only in-frame clones, not every one. The data hold approximately 220,000 clones, with about 90% observed a single time. The material sequenced was PBMCs. Source of these receptors: a woman aged 18-29 years in good health and CMV-seronegative.

The V and J genes are TRBV6-6 and TRBJ1-1; 7 bases agree with TRBD1. CDR3 length: 15 residues. V was clipped by 0 bases and J by 8 bases; unmatched bases: 9. Per germline, CDR1 MNHNY and CDR2 SVGAGI (reference sequence). This CDR3 is CASSYSMGTATEAFF. For the CDR3, the DNA is TGTGCCAGCAGTTACTCGATGGGGACAGCCACGGAAGCTTTCTTT.

V gene TRBV4-1 combines with J gene TRBJ2-7; 9 bases align to TRBD1. Germline-derived CDR1 and CDR2 are MGHRA and YSYEKL. V was clipped by 4 bases and J by 2 bases; unmatched bases: 6. This CDR3 region has 15 residues. DNA of the CDR3: TGCGCCAGCAGCCCTGAGACAGGGGGTGCCTACGAGCAGTACTTC. Its translation is CASSPETGGAYEQYF.

The chain has TRBV5-4 and TRBJ1-2, with TRBD1 as a possible D gene (6 bases). CDR3 length: 18 residues. Germline V gene sequence: CDR1 SGHNT, CDR2 YYREEE (reference sequence). Trimming took 5 bases from V and 0 from J, leaving 23 bases between them. The CDR3 spells CASRDRDTSPRANYGYTF. The DNA of the CDR3 is TGTGCCAGCAGGGACCGGGACACCAGCCCCAGAGCTAACTATGGCTACACCTTC.

The chain links TRBV6-1 to TRBJ1-1; D may be TRBD1 (6 bases). The germline gives CDR1 MNHNS, CDR2 SASEGT. V lost 6 bases, J lost 3 bases, and 11 bases lay in between. The CDR3 length is 13 residues. The CDR3 nucleotides read TGTGCCAGCAGCGGAGAGGGGGACACTGAAGCTTTCTTT. Translating it yields CASSGEGDTEAFF.

This rearrangement joins TRBV9 to TRBJ1-2; 10 nucleotides align to TRBD1. CDR1 SGDLS and CDR2 YYNGEE come from the germline V gene. V trimming: 2 bases; J trimming: 6 bases; junction bases outside the gene matches: 1. This CDR3 comprises 13 residues. CDR3 coding DNA: TGTGCCAGCAGCGTGGACAGGGGGAATGGCTACACCTTC. Translated: CASSVDRGNGYTF.

The chain combines TRBV14 with TRBJ2-7; 11 positions agree with TRBD1. Losses at the gene ends were 0 bases for V and 3 bases for J; bases not matched to a gene: 10. CDR3 length equals 18 residues. CDR1 is SGHDN, CDR2 FVKESK, per germline. CDR3 coding DNA: TGTGCCAGCAGCCAAGATTGGGACAGGGGGTTGGTTTTCTACGAGCAGTACTTC. Translation: CASSQDWDRGLVFYEQYF.

The gene calls are TRBV7-8 and TRBJ1-3, with D possibly TRBD1 on 6 matching bases. CDR1 SGHVS and CDR2 FQNEAQ come from the germline V gene. This CDR3 contains 15 residues. The ends were cut back, 5 bases at V and 2 bases at J, with 13 bases in the middle. Here the CDR3 reads CASSLTQGTGNTIYF. CDR3 in DNA: TGTGCCAGCAGCCTAACGCAGGGGACTGGAAACACCATATATTTT.

The chain combines TRBV4-1 with TRBJ2-1; 8 nucleotides align to TRBD2. This CDR3 spans 14 amino acids. With 2 bases clipped from V and 8 bases from J, the junction kept 5 bases outside the gene matches. Germline-derived CDR1 and CDR2 are MGHRA and YSYEKL. CDR3 nucleotides: TGCGCCAGCAGCCAAATGTCGGGAGGGGATGAGCAGTTCTTC. Protein: CASSQMSGGDEQFF.

V is TRBV25-1 and J is TRBJ1-2; tentative D call: TRBD1 (6 bases). CDR1 is MGHDK, CDR2 SYGVNS, per germline. This CDR3 contains 15 residues. Trimming stripped 7 bases from V and 5 bases from J, with 20 bases between. The CDR3: CASTGGRGARYGYTF. The DNA for the CDR3 is TGTGCCAGCACCGGTGGGCGGGGGGCGCGATATGGCTACACCTTC.

The CDR3 region is CAISPGMEYEQYF. The CDR3, as DNA: TGTGCCATCTCTCCGGGGATGGAGTACGAGCAGTACTTC. The chain is built from TRBV10-3 and TRBJ2-7; maybe TRBD2 (5 bases). The germline CDR1 and CDR2 sequences are ENHRY and SYGVKD. CDR3 size: 13 residues. V lost 8 bases and J lost 4, with 15 bases in between.

This clone was found once. The chain uses TRBV7-2 and TRBJ1-1; the D is unclear. Germline V gene data show CDR1 as SGHTA and CDR2 as FQGNSA. The ends were cut back, 5 bases at V and 6 bases at J, with 13 bases in the middle. The CDR3 totals 13 residues. CDR3 bases: TGTGCCAGCAGCCCTCGGGGAGGTCCTGAAGCTTTCTTT. This translates into CASSPRGGPEAFF.

The rearrangement links TRBV5-3 to TRBJ2-1; D is possibly TRBD2 (6 bases). TRBV5-3 is filed as an ORF, its function uncertain. V lost 4 bases to trimming and J lost 1 base, with 12 bases between them. CDR3 length: 15 amino acids. CDR3 in DNA: TGTGCCAGAAGCCGTTACGGGAGATCCTACAATGAGCAGTTCTTC. This codes for CARSRYGRSYNEQFF.

The chain employs TRBV9 and TRBJ1-1; D gene ambiguous. V was cut by 1 base and J by 0 bases, with 10 bases left in between. Germline CDR1 reads SGDLS; CDR2 reads YYNGEE. The CDR3 loop spans 15 amino acids. The CDR3 loop is CASSVRNDMNTEAFF. The CDR3, as DNA: TGTGCCAGCAGCGTAAGGAATGACATGAACACTGAAGCTTTCTTT.

This chain connects TRBV5-1 to TRBJ2-6; D might be TRBD1 (6 bases). Germline assignment: CDR1 SGHRS and CDR2 YFSETQ. The CDR3 contains 18 residues. V lost 4 bases and J lost 4, with 21 bases in between. The CDR3 bases are TGCGCCAGCAGCACAACGATCGACAGGAGAACAGGGGCCAACGTCCTGACTTTC. It specifies CASSTTIDRRTGANVLTF.

The CDR3 coding sequence is TGTGCCAGCAGTGGAGACTATGGCTACACCTTC. This encodes CASSGDYGYTF. The V call is TRBV7-9, the J call TRBJ1-2; D call uncertain. The germline V gene encodes CDR1 SEHNR and CDR2 FQNEAQ (reference sequence). V lost 6 bases, J lost 3 bases, and 5 bases lay in between. The CDR3 covers 11 residues.

This clone was found many times. J is TRBJ1-6 and V is TRBV6-1; D not resolved. V was trimmed by 8 bases and J by 0 bases, leaving 8 bases between them. The CDR3 loop spans 14 amino acids. The germline gives CDR1 MNHNS, CDR2 SASEGT. The CDR3 DNA follows: TGTGCCAGCGGCGGGAGCTCCTATAATTCACCCCTCCACTTT. It encodes CASGGSSYNSPLHF.

V is TRBV19 and J is TRBJ1-2; TRBD1 aligns across 7 bases. Germline V gene sequence: CDR1 LNHDA, CDR2 SQIVND (reference sequence). Unmatched junction bases numbered 14, after V lost 6 bases and J lost 4 bases. The CDR3 runs to 16 residues. The CDR3 sequence: CASRKTGSPITYGYTF. The CDR3 nucleotides read TGTGCCAGTAGAAAGACAGGGTCCCCTATCACCTATGGCTACACCTTC.

The rearrangement joins TRBV27 to TRBJ2-7, with D possibly TRBD1 on 6 matching bases. Germline CDR1 and CDR2: MNHEY and SMNVEV (reference sequence). This CDR3 region has 12 residues. The CDR3, as DNA: TGTGTATACAGGGCCTTCTCCTACGAGCAGTACTTC. This encodes CVYRAFSYEQYF.

The chain uses TRBV25-1 and TRBJ2-5; 10 bases line up with TRBD1. Trimming cost V 9 bases and J 2 bases; bases outside gene matches: 6. The CDR3 is made up of 14 amino acids. Germline CDR1 is MGHDK and CDR2 is SYGVNS. CDR3 nucleotides: TGTGCCAGTTCGGGACAGGGGTGGCAAGAGACCCAGTACTTC. This gives the protein CASSGQGWQETQYF. Filled out from reference TRBV25-1 and TRBJ2-5, the complete variable domain reads EADIYQTPRYLVIGTGKKITLECSQTMGHDKMYWYQQDPGMELHLIHYSYGVNSTEKGDLSSESTVSRIRTEHFPLTLESARPSHTSQYLCASSGQGWQETQYFGPGTRLLVL.

The chain combines TRBV7-2 with TRBJ2-1; D remains unclear. V lost 0 bases and J 6 bases, leaving 12 bases between the germline ends. This CDR3 has 15 amino acids. The germline V gene encodes CDR1 SGHTA and CDR2 FQGNSA. CDR3 nucleotides: TGTGCCAGCAGCTTAGCGCCACGCGGTACCAATGAGCAGTTCTTC. It specifies CASSLAPRGTNEQFF.